This is a list of T cell receptor beta chains from one sample in a study of human T cells and chemical hapten exposure. TCRdb re-analysed the RACE reads in MiXCR, keeping a single row per CDR3 protein. The sample has about 120,000 distinct CDR3 sequences; about 13% are singletons. The material was whole blood, obtained in connection with sensitization to the hapten diphenylcyclopropenone (DPC). The receptor set was obtained from a woman younger than 35 with alopecia areata. Some clones in this sample may be carry-over from other donors' samples. Both conserved end residues are part of each CDR3. Fields, in order: J gene, V gene, clone size, D gene, CDR3 protein, CDR3 DNA. The D gene is left open where the match is weak. For some rows the clone size is stated as once, few or many, or as a class when expanded; others skip it.

J: TRBJ2-1; V: TRBV3-1; size: few; D: NA; CDR3: CASSYDRIYNEQFF; DNA: TGTGCCAGCAGCTATGACAGAATTTACAATGAGCAGTTCTTC
J: TRBJ1-1; V: TRBV28; size: few; D: NA; CDR3: CAVAFRNTEAFF; DNA: TGTGCCGTCGCATTCAGAAACACTGAAGCTTTCTTT
J: TRBJ1-1; V: TRBV29-1; size: many; D: NA; CDR3: CSVHSVTEAFF; DNA: TGCAGCGTTCACAGCGTCACTGAAGCTTTCTTT
J: TRBJ2-1; V: TRBV7-9; size: few; D: NA; CDR3: CASSLANSLRWFF; DNA: TGTGCCAGCAGCTTAGCGAATAGCCTCAGGTGGTTCTTC
J: TRBJ2-7; V: TRBV6-2/TRBV6-3; size: NA; D: NA; CDR3: CASSRGQTYEQYF; DNA: TGTGCCAGCAGCCGAGGACAGACCTACGAGCAGTACTTC
J: TRBJ2-5; V: TRBV27; size: few; D: NA; CDR3: CASSPGPGRTQYF; DNA: TGTGCCAGCAGTCCGGGGCCCGGGCGGACCCAGTACTTC
J: TRBJ2-7; V: TRBV20-1; size: few; D: TRBD1; CDR3: CSASRGQGTHEQYF; DNA: TGCAGTGCTAGCCGGGGACAGGGTACCCACGAGCAGTACTTC
J: TRBJ1-1; V: TRBV10-2; size: NA; D: TRBD1; CDR3: CASSETTGGTEAFF; DNA: TGCGCCAGCAGTGAGACGACAGGGGGCACTGAAGCTTTCTTT
J: TRBJ2-7; V: TRBV5-1; size: NA; D: TRBD1; CDR3: CASSLYGDRANEQYF; DNA: TGCGCCAGCAGCTTGTACGGGGACAGGGCCAACGAGCAGTACTTC
J: TRBJ1-5; V: TRBV28; size: few; D: NA; CDR3: CASTQGGGNQPQHF; DNA: TGTGCCAGCACTCAGGGCGGGGGGAATCAGCCCCAGCATTTT
J: TRBJ2-3; V: TRBV7-8; size: NA; D: NA; CDR3: CASSLGSSDTQYF; DNA: TGTGCCAGCAGCTTGGGCTCTTCAGATACGCAGTATTTT
J: TRBJ2-2; V: TRBV7-2; size: few; D: NA; CDR3: CASSGRRSTGELFF; DNA: TGTGCCAGCAGCGGGCGGCGGAGCACCGGGGAGCTGTTTTTT
J: TRBJ2-1; V: TRBV7-8; size: many; D: NA; CDR3: CASSLRAGAGWNEQFF; DNA: TGTGCCAGCAGCTTAAGAGCAGGGGCAGGGTGGAATGAGCAGTTCTTC
J: TRBJ1-1; V: TRBV5-4; size: few; D: TRBD1; CDR3: CASSSPTGDTEAFF; DNA: TGTGCCAGCAGCTCGCCGACAGGGGACACTGAAGCTTTCTTT
J: TRBJ2-5; V: TRBV6-5; size: NA; D: TRBD1; CDR3: CASSYDRGEETQYF; DNA: TGTGCCAGCAGTTACGACAGGGGAGAAGAGACCCAGTACTTC
J: TRBJ1-3; V: TRBV30; size: NA; D: NA; CDR3: CAWRTGGGRNTIYF; DNA: TGTGCCTGGAGAACGGGGGGCGGTCGAAACACCATATATTTT
J: TRBJ1-4; V: TRBV20-1; size: NA; D: TRBD1; CDR3: CSASSTGVEEKLFF; DNA: TGCAGTGCTAGCTCCACAGGGGTGGAGGAAAAACTGTTTTTT
J: TRBJ2-5; V: TRBV18; size: NA; D: TRBD2; CDR3: CASSLQSLAVQETQYF; DNA: TGTGCCAGCTCACTTCAGTCACTAGCGGTTCAAGAGACCCAGTACTTC
J: TRBJ2-5; V: TRBV7-7; size: many; D: NA; CDR3: CASSLAGGGETQYF; DNA: TGTGCCAGCAGCTTAGCGGGGGGCGGTGAGACCCAGTACTTC
J: TRBJ2-5; V: TRBV6-5; size: many; D: TRBD1; CDR3: CASSRGQGRGETQYF; DNA: TGTGCCAGCAGCCGAGGACAGGGAAGAGGAGAGACCCAGTACTTC
J: TRBJ1-6; V: TRBV4-3; size: few; D: NA; CDR3: CASSQVNRDRSSPLHF; DNA: TGCGCCAGCAGCCAAGTAAACCGGGACCGATCTTCACCCCTCCACTTT
J: TRBJ2-2; V: TRBV11-2; size: many; D: TRBD1; CDR3: CASSYPGTATGELFF; DNA: TGTGCCAGCAGCTACCCAGGGACAGCTACCGGGGAGCTGTTTTTT
J: TRBJ2-2; V: TRBV27; size: many; D: TRBD2; CDR3: CASSFSGEKTGELFF; DNA: TGTGCCAGCAGTTTTAGCGGGGAGAAGACCGGGGAGCTGTTTTTT
J: TRBJ2-7; V: TRBV7-9; size: few; D: TRBD2; CDR3: CASSSTGGYEQYF; DNA: TGTGCCAGCAGCTCCACCGGGGGGTACGAGCAGTACTTC
J: TRBJ2-1; V: TRBV25-1; size: few; D: NA; CDR3: CASSQAGTGEQFF; DNA: TGTGCCAGCAGCCAGGCGGGGACCGGTGAGCAGTTCTTC
J: TRBJ1-4; V: TRBV20-1; size: many; D: NA; CDR3: CSAREGVGGGEKLFF; DNA: TGCAGTGCCAGAGAAGGAGTTGGGGGTGGAGAAAAACTGTTTTTT
J: TRBJ2-4; V: TRBV29-1; size: few; D: NA; CDR3: CSVAGAKNIQYF; DNA: TGCAGCGTTGCAGGGGCCAAAAACATTCAGTACTTC
J: TRBJ2-5; V: TRBV20-1; size: NA; D: TRBD1; CDR3: CSAYRGRQPGETQYF; DNA: TGCAGTGCTTACAGGGGACGCCAACCAGGAGAGACCCAGTACTTC
J: TRBJ2-2; V: TRBV2; size: few; D: NA; CDR3: CASSEVRGRAGELFF; DNA: TGTGCCAGCAGTGAAGTCCGGGGGCGAGCCGGGGAGCTGTTTTTT
J: TRBJ1-6; V: TRBV7-2; size: NA; D: NA; CDR3: CASSPSPLGQVGSPLHF; DNA: TGTGCCAGCAGCCCGTCTCCCTTAGGGCAAGTGGGTTCACCCCTCCACTTT
J: TRBJ2-7; V: TRBV6-2/TRBV6-3; size: many; D: NA; CDR3: CASSSGATVQYF; DNA: TGTGCCAGCAGTTCAGGGGCAACTGTGCAGTACTTC
J: TRBJ2-1; V: TRBV25-1; size: few; D: NA; CDR3: CASIGLHEQFF; DNA: TGTGCCAGCATCGGGCTACATGAGCAGTTCTTC
J: TRBJ1-5; V: TRBV6-1; size: few; D: NA; CDR3: CASSEEGDILSNQPQHF; DNA: TGTGCCAGCAGTGAAGAGGGGGACATCTTGTCCAATCAGCCCCAGCATTTT
J: TRBJ2-2; V: TRBV12-3/TRBV12-4; size: few; D: NA; CDR3: CASSLVPTSSTGELFF; DNA: TGTGCCAGCAGTTTAGTACCTACCTCGAGCACCGGGGAGCTGTTTTTT
J: TRBJ2-4; V: TRBV2; size: few; D: NA; CDR3: CASSDLRSQNIQYF; DNA: TGTGCCAGCAGTGATCTCAGGAGCCAAAACATTCAGTACTTC
J: TRBJ1-5; V: TRBV7-6; size: NA; D: NA; CDR3: CASSLAPREKGNQPQHF; DNA: TGTGCCAGCAGCTTAGCCCCTAGGGAGAAGGGCAATCAGCCCCAGCATTTT
J: TRBJ2-1; V: TRBV18; size: NA; D: TRBD1; CDR3: CASSSGQGYNEQFF; DNA: TGTGCCAGCTCTTCGGGACAGGGATACAATGAGCAGTTCTTC
J: TRBJ2-5; V: TRBV12-3/TRBV12-4; size: NA; D: TRBD2; CDR3: CASSLGGLEETQYF; DNA: TGTGCCAGCAGTTTAGGTGGACTAGAAGAGACCCAGTACTTC
J: TRBJ2-7; V: TRBV4-2; size: few; D: TRBD1; CDR3: CASSQVGTGGYEQYF; DNA: TGTGCCAGCAGCCAAGTCGGGACAGGGGGTTACGAGCAGTACTTC
J: TRBJ2-5; V: TRBV2; size: NA; D: TRBD1; CDR3: CASSAGTVQETQYF; DNA: TGTGCCAGCAGTGCCGGGACAGTGCAAGAGACCCAGTACTTC
J: TRBJ2-7; V: TRBV4-3; size: NA; D: TRBD1; CDR3: CASSQDWGQGGDEQYF; DNA: TGCGCCAGCAGCCAAGATTGGGGACAGGGCGGCGACGAGCAGTACTTC
J: TRBJ1-2; V: TRBV7-3; size: few; D: NA; CDR3: CASSFHRHYGYTF; DNA: TGTGCCAGCAGCTTCCACAGGCATTATGGCTACACCTTC
J: TRBJ1-2; V: TRBV7-2; size: few; D: TRBD1; CDR3: CASSSRDRLDYGYTF; DNA: TGTGCCAGCAGCTCCAGGGACAGGCTAGACTATGGCTACACCTTC
J: TRBJ2-3; V: TRBV5-4; size: NA; D: TRBD2; CDR3: CASSAGLAGGGDTQYF; DNA: TGTGCCAGCAGCGCGGGACTAGCGGGGGGAGGAGATACGCAGTATTTT
J: TRBJ2-4; V: TRBV11-1; size: many; D: TRBD1; CDR3: CASSSRTGGAKNIQYF; DNA: TGTGCCAGCAGCTCTAGGACAGGAGGAGCCAAAAACATTCAGTACTTC
J: TRBJ2-1; V: TRBV10-2; size: NA; D: NA; CDR3: CASSRSGPEQFF; DNA: TGCGCCAGCTCACGATCTGGTCCTGAGCAGTTCTTC
J: TRBJ2-5; V: TRBV7-3; size: NA; D: NA; CDR3: CASSLQRWETQYF; DNA: TGTGCCAGCAGCTTACAACGGTGGGAGACCCAGTACTTC
J: TRBJ1-6; V: TRBV28; size: NA; D: NA; CDR3: CASSLLGQDSSYNSPLHF; DNA: TGTGCCAGCAGTTTATTAGGGCAGGACAGCTCCTATAATTCACCCCTCCACTTT
J: TRBJ1-1; V: TRBV7-2; size: many; D: NA; CDR3: CASSTWTEMNTEAFF; DNA: TGTGCCAGCAGCACTTGGACAGAAATGAACACTGAAGCTTTCTTT
J: TRBJ2-2; V: TRBV18; size: few; D: NA; CDR3: CASSPQDQNTGELFF; DNA: TGTGCCAGCTCACCACAGGACCAGAACACCGGGGAGCTGTTTTTT
J: TRBJ2-7; V: TRBV9; size: NA; D: TRBD2; CDR3: CASSVASGATYEQYF; DNA: TGTGCCAGCAGCGTAGCTAGCGGGGCGACCTACGAGCAGTACTTC
J: TRBJ2-7; V: TRBV6-1; size: few; D: NA; CDR3: CASSIGHSQSYEQYF; DNA: TGTGCCAGCAGCATTGGACACTCCCAATCCTACGAGCAGTACTTC
J: TRBJ2-7; V: TRBV3-1; size: few; D: NA; CDR3: CASSPLPRTDYEQYF; DNA: TGTGCCAGCAGCCCCCTCCCGAGGACAGACTACGAGCAGTACTTC